Listed below are T cell receptor beta chains from one sample, sequenced in a study of cytomegalovirus exposure and HLA in healthy donors. Clones were read by immunoSEQ multiplex PCR, and TCRdb kept only the in-frame ones, dropping some. The profile shows 95,000 to 150,000 clones, around 85% of them singletons. Sequenced sample: PBMCs. Every receptor here comes from a woman in her 30s in good health and CMV-seronegative. Each CDR3 is given with its conserved first and last residue. D genes are given only for firm matches. The size of a clone is reported for some rows only, either as once, few or many, or as a class for expanded clones.

V	J	D	size	CDR3	DNA
TRBV19	TRBJ1-1	TRBD1	once	CASSMRQGASEAFF	TGTGCCAGTAGTATGAGACAGGGGGCTTCTGAAGCTTTCTTT
TRBV6-1	TRBJ2-1	TRBD1	NA	CASRGQEYNEQFF	TGTGCCAGCAGGGGACAGGAGTACAATGAGCAGTTCTTC
TRBV19	TRBJ1-2	TRBD1	NA	CASSNTGGYGYTF	TGTGCCAGTAGTAATACAGGGGGCTATGGCTACACCTTC
TRBV6-5	TRBJ1-1	NA	NA	CASSNGGGWTEAFF	TGTGCCAGCAGTAACGGCGGGGGCTGGACTGAAGCTTTCTTT
TRBV2	TRBJ1-1	NA	NA	CASSGSRDTEAFF	TGTGCCAGCAGTGGCAGCCGGGACACTGAAGCTTTCTTT
TRBV6-5	TRBJ2-2	NA	NA	CASSYSRRSGELFF	TGTGCCAGCAGTTACTCGAGGAGGTCCGGGGAGCTGTTTTTT
TRBV7-2	TRBJ2-7	NA	NA	CASSPSYEQYF	TGTGCCAGCAGCCCGTCCTACGAGCAGTACTTC
TRBV15	TRBJ2-2	TRBD2	NA	CATSRDPRLAGGELFF	TGTGCCACCAGCAGAGATCCTAGACTAGCGGGCGGGGAGCTGTTTTTT
TRBV5-1	TRBJ1-1	NA	once	CASSLWRYNTEAFF	TGCGCCAGCAGCTTGTGGAGATACAACACTGAAGCTTTCTTT
TRBV7-8	TRBJ1-3	NA	NA	CASSPARDTIYF	TGTGCCAGCAGCCCCGCGAGGGACACCATATATTTT
TRBV5-1	TRBJ1-1	TRBD1	NA	CASTPQAGGVGAEAFF	TGCGCCAGCACCCCCCAAGCAGGGGGCGTAGGGGCTGAAGCTTTCTTT
TRBV18	TRBJ1-2	TRBD1	few	CASSLGTGGDGYTF	TGTGCCAGCTCACTGGGGACAGGGGGCGATGGCTACACCTTC
TRBV27	TRBJ1-1	NA	once	CASSSLRERVMNTEAFF	TGTGCCAGCAGTTCCCTTCGCGAGCGGGTTATGAACACTGAAGCTTTCTTT
TRBV6-1	TRBJ2-7	NA	NA	CASSEGSPGDRGYEQYF	TGTGCCAGCAGTGAAGGGTCCCCAGGGGACCGGGGCTACGAGCAGTACTTC
TRBV7-7	TRBJ2-1	TRBD1	NA	CASSFGQEYNEQFF	TGTGCTAGCAGCTTCGGACAGGAGTACAATGAGCAGTTCTTC
TRBV29-1	TRBJ2-3	TRBD1	NA	CSVRTGTGSTDTQYF	TGCAGCGTTAGAACCGGGACAGGAAGCACAGATACGCAGTATTTT
TRBV2	TRBJ2-3	TRBD2	few	CASSPGLAADTQYF	TGTGCCAGCAGCCCGGGACTAGCGGCAGATACGCAGTATTTT
TRBV18	TRBJ2-5	NA	once	CASSPRDNQETQYF	TGTGCCAGCTCCCCCCGGGACAACCAAGAGACCCAGTACTTC
TRBV29-1	TRBJ2-7	TRBD1	NA	CSVAIRQGRNSYEQYF	TGCAGCGTCGCCATCAGACAGGGCCGAAATTCCTACGAGCAGTACTTC
TRBV5-1	TRBJ1-3	NA	few	CASSSAGSHSGNTIYF	TGCGCCAGCAGCTCTGCCGGGAGCCACTCTGGAAACACCATATATTTT
TRBV19	TRBJ2-1	NA	NA	CASTTHYNEQFF	TGTGCCAGTACGACTCACTACAATGAGCAGTTCTTC
TRBV19	TRBJ2-2	NA	NA	CASRVEGGAKRTGELFF	TGTGCCAGTAGGGTCGAGGGCGGGGCCAAGAGGACCGGGGAGCTGTTTTTT
TRBV9	TRBJ2-3	NA	once	CASSSRGDTQYF	TGTGCCAGCAGCTCCCGCGGAGATACGCAGTATTTT
TRBV5-8	TRBJ1-5	NA	NA	CASSSTISGNQPQHF	TGTGCCAGCAGCTCCACCATCTCGGGCAATCAGCCCCAGCATTTT
TRBV27	TRBJ2-1	TRBD2	once	CASRLGLAPYNEQFF	TGTGCCAGCAGACTTGGACTAGCTCCATACAATGAGCAGTTCTTC
TRBV19	TRBJ2-2	TRBD2	once	CASSMFGLASGTGELFF	TGTGCCAGTAGTATGTTTGGACTAGCCTCCGGCACCGGGGAGCTGTTTTTT